The next 29 T cell receptor beta chains were all read from a single sample in a study of Ad26.COV2.S vaccination and SARS-CoV-2 variants. Treatment meaning: 19 received Ad26.COV2.S at low or high dose, single or two shots; several received placebo; per-sample allocation not given. Samples were taken on day 63 after the first vaccine or placebo injection. The repertoire was sequenced with immunoSEQ multiplex PCR; TCRdb's copy has only in-frame clones and lacks some. Of about 400,000 clones in the sample, around 91% were seen once. This specimen was peripheral blood, taken in a trial of Ad26.COV2.S vaccine versus placebo. These TCRs come from a person between 18 and 59 years old who received the Ad26.COV2.S COVID-19 vaccine or a placebo.

Worth noting for this clone: Other DNA sequences in the sample encode the same CDR3. The chain recombines TRBV9 with TRBJ2-2; TRBD2 might be the D (6 bases). The germline V and J ends were trimmed by 7 bases and 6 bases, with 13 bases remaining between them. The germline gives CDR1 SGDLS, CDR2 YYNGEE. The CDR3 covers 13 residues. This chain's CDR3 is CASGQGGPGELFF. The CDR3 bases are TGTGCCAGCGGGCAGGGAGGTCCCGGGGAGCTGTTTTTT.

A word on this clone: The sample contains more than one DNA sequence encoding this CDR3. CDR3 sequence: CASSLVTGSGNTIYF. As DNA, the CDR3 is TGTGCCAGCAGCTTAGTCACGGGCTCTGGAAACACCATATATTTT. The V and J genes are TRBV7-9 and TRBJ1-3; D remains unclear. This CDR3 has 15 amino acids. With 1 base removed from V and 0 bases from J, the gap between germline ends came to 7 bases. CDR1 and CDR2 from the germline V gene are SEHNR and FQNEAQ (reference sequence).

The rearrangement links TRBV5-6 to TRBJ2-1; either TRBD1 or TRBD2 may fit D (5 bases each). Germline V CDR1 and CDR2: SGHDT, YYEEEE. Trimming pared 6 bases from V and 4 bases from J, leaving 20 bases between. The CDR3 is 16 residues long. The CDR3: CASTSPGLRVYNEQFF. The CDR3, as DNA: TGTGCCAGCACTTCCCCGGGGCTGCGGGTATACAATGAGCAGTTCTTC.

The rearrangement joins TRBV28 to TRBJ2-5; D unresolved. The CDR3 runs 12 residues. V lost 2 bases and J 4 bases, leaving 5 bases between the germline ends. Germline values: CDR1 MDHEN, CDR2 SYDVKM. CDR3 DNA: TGTGCCAGCAGTTTACGTGGAGAGACCCAGTACTTC. It is translated as CASSLRGETQYF.

The chain combines TRBV13 with TRBJ2-7; 10 bases agree with TRBD2. Germline assignment: CDR1 PRHDT and CDR2 FYEKMQ (reference sequence). V lost 1 base, J lost 3 bases, and 3 bases stayed unmatched. This CDR3 is 15 amino acids long. The DNA for the CDR3 is TGTGCCAGCAGCTTAGTGTCTAGCGGGAGCTACGAGCAGTACTTC. This gives the protein CASSLVSSGSYEQYF.

The count of this clone is one. The J gene is TRBJ1-2, the V gene TRBV7-8; TRBD1 is a possible D gene (6 bases). This CDR3 comprises 13 residues. Per germline, CDR1 SGHVS and CDR2 FQNEAQ. With 3 bases removed from V and 2 bases from J, the gap between germline ends came to 7 bases. The chain's CDR3 is CASSFQGNYGYTF. DNA of the CDR3: TGTGCCAGCAGCTTTCAGGGGAACTATGGCTACACCTTC.

The V gene is TRBV5-1, the J gene TRBJ1-1; perhaps TRBD1 as D (5 bases). Trimming left V 2 bases short and J 11 bases short, with 13 bases between. CDR1 is SGHRS, CDR2 YFSETQ, per germline. There are 12 residues in the CDR3. The CDR3 nucleotides read TGCGCCAGCAGCTTTTATCCGGGGCCGGCTTTCTTT. This translates into CASSFYPGPAFF.

The genes are TRBV5-1 and TRBJ2-5, with TRBD2 matching 7 bases. The CDR3 spans 16 residues. CDR1 and CDR2 from the germline V gene are SGHRS and YFSETQ. V shed 2 bases and J 4 bases; nucleotides not matched to a gene: 11. The CDR3 here is CASSFDPAGVGETQYF. For the CDR3, the DNA is TGCGCCAGCAGCTTTGATCCTGCGGGGGTAGGAGAGACCCAGTACTTC.

The chain uses TRBV3-1 (or the pseudogene TRBV3-2) and TRBJ1-1; D gene unclear. CDR3 length: 16 amino acids. Per germline, CDR1 LGHDT and CDR2 YNNKEL (reference sequence). V lost 4 bases and J lost 5, with 20 bases in between. The CDR3 region is CASSRQPGIATTEAFF. The DNA of the CDR3 is TGTGCCAGCAGCCGCCAGCCCGGGATAGCGACTACTGAAGCTTTCTTT.

The gene calls are TRBV27 and TRBJ2-1; 10 nucleotides agree with TRBD2. The CDR3 spans 15 residues. Germline V gene data show CDR1 as MNHEY and CDR2 as SMNVEV (reference sequence). Losses at the gene ends were 6 bases for V and 9 bases for J; bases not matched to a gene: 11. The CDR3 coding sequence is TGTGCCAGCAGCTTCATAAGTAGCGGGAGGACTGAGCAGTTCTTC. This encodes CASSFISSGRTEQFF.

The V gene is TRBV10-3, the J gene TRBJ2-6; D is uncertain. The CDR3 is 16 residues long. The V gene lost 7 bases and the J gene lost 0 bases, with 13 bases spanning the gap. Germline-derived CDR1 and CDR2 are ENHRY and SYGVKD. The CDR3 region is CAIINIHFSGANVLTF. The CDR3 coding sequence is TGTGCCATCATTAACATCCATTTCTCTGGGGCCAACGTCCTGACTTTC.

The count of this clone is one. This chain connects TRBV12-5 to TRBJ2-5, with 10 nucleotides matching TRBD2. CDR1 is LGHNT, CDR2 FRNRAP, per germline. V was clipped by 5 bases and J by 2 bases; unmatched bases: 17. The CDR3 sequence is 19 residues long. For the CDR3, the DNA is TGTGCTAGTGGTCTCCAGGCGGGACTAGCGAATATTCGGCAAGAGACCCAGTACTTC. Protein product: CASGLQAGLANIRQETQYF.

This clone has a single count. This rearrangement joins TRBV27 to TRBJ1-5; unclear D gene. Germline-derived CDR1 and CDR2 are MNHEY and SMNVEV (reference sequence). V was shortened by 3 bases and J by 1 base, with 10 bases between the two germline ends. The CDR3 extends over 15 amino acids. The CDR3 here is CASSFRTRSNQPQHF. The CDR3 coding sequence is TGTGCCAGCAGTTTTAGAACAAGGAGCAATCAGCCCCAGCATTTT.

The V and J genes are TRBV7-6 and TRBJ2-3, with no clear D. CDR3 length equals 12 residues. V lost 5 bases to trimming and J lost 3 bases, with 6 bases between them. The V gene's germline CDR1 is SGHVS and CDR2 FNYEAQ. The CDR3 region is CASSTATDTQYF. DNA of the CDR3: TGTGCCAGCAGCACCGCTACAGATACGCAGTATTTT.

V usage is TRBV5-1 and J usage is TRBJ2-5; TRBD1 aligns across 9 bases. Germline V lookup: CDR1 SGHRS, CDR2 YFSETQ. The CDR3 spans 15 residues. V shed 0 bases, J shed 2 bases, and the junction held 2 bases outside the gene matches. DNA of the CDR3: TGCGCCAGCAGCTTGGGGACAGGGGTGCAAGAGACCCAGTACTTC. This encodes CASSLGTGVQETQYF.

The gene calls are TRBV7-9 and TRBJ2-5; D possibly corresponds to TRBD2 (6 bases). V lost 4 bases, J lost 3 bases, and 15 bases lay in between. The CDR3 loop spans 15 amino acids. CDR1 is SEHNR and CDR2 is FQNEAQ in the germline V gene (reference sequence). For the CDR3, the DNA is TGTGCCAGCAGCTCTCTGGGAGGTTCCGAAGAGACCCAGTACTTC. Amino acid sequence: CASSSLGGSEETQYF.

The genes are TRBV5-6 and TRBJ2-7; TRBD1 matches at 10 bases. After removal of 7 bases from V and 6 bases from J, the junction contained 7 bases not matched to a gene. This CDR3 spans 13 amino acids. The germline V gene has CDR1 SGHDT and CDR2 YYEEEE. CDR3 loop: CASGRQGAGEQYF. The DNA for the CDR3 is TGTGCCAGCGGGCGACAGGGGGCGGGCGAGCAGTACTTC. Combining the CDR3 with reference TRBV5-6 and TRBJ2-7 gives the whole variable domain DAGVTQSPTHLIKTRGQQVTLRCSPKSGHDTVSWYQQALGQGPQFIFQYYEEEERQRGNFPDRFSGHQFPNYSSELNVNALLLGDSALYLCASGRQGAGEQYFGPGTRLTVT.

The gene calls are TRBV12-3 or TRBV12-4 and TRBJ1-4; D not resolved. V was shortened by 3 bases and J by 8 bases, with 10 bases between the two germline ends. This CDR3 spans 13 amino acids. The CDR3 here is CASSLGGEEKLFF. CDR3 sequence (DNA): TGTGCCAGCAGTTTGGGCGGGGAAGAAAAACTGTTTTTT.

The chain couples TRBV2 to TRBJ2-1, with D tentatively TRBD2 (6 bases). CDR1 is SNHLY, CDR2 FYNNEI, per germline. The germline V and J ends were trimmed by 4 bases and 10 bases, with 14 bases remaining between them. CDR3 size: 13 residues. This CDR3 is CASSVGLGMEQFF. As DNA, the CDR3 is TGTGCCAGCAGTGTGGGACTGGGGATGGAGCAGTTCTTC.

This clone was detected once. The chain combines TRBV4-2 with TRBJ1-5; possibly TRBD1 for D (6 bases). Germline V CDR1 and CDR2: LGHNA, YNFKEQ. With 0 bases removed from V and 4 bases from J, the gap between germline ends came to 13 bases. This CDR3 contains 16 residues. The chain's CDR3 is CASSQDPQGGNQPQHF. The DNA for the CDR3 is TGTGCCAGCAGCCAAGATCCACAAGGGGGGAATCAGCCCCAGCATTTT.

This chain joins TRBV5-1 and TRBJ2-2; the match to TRBD2 covers 13 bases. After removal of 4 bases from V and 3 bases from J, the junction contained 6 bases not matched to a gene. The CDR3 runs to 17 residues. Germline V gives CDR1 SGHRS, CDR2 YFSETQ. The CDR3 loop is CASSIGLAGVDTGELFF. CDR3 nucleotide sequence: TGCGCCAGCAGCATAGGACTAGCGGGAGTTGACACCGGGGAGCTGTTTTTT.

V gene TRBV14 combines with J gene TRBJ2-7; TRBD2 matches 7 bases. The CDR3 length is 13 residues. The germline CDR1 and CDR2 sequences are SGHDN and FVKESK. V gave up 5 bases and J gave up 6 bases; unmatched junction bases: 7. CDR3 DNA sequence: TGTGCCAGCAGCACCGGCGGGAGCAGCGAGCAGTACTTC. Translated, it gives CASSTGGSSEQYF.

This clone was counted between two and nine times. The V gene is TRBV13, the J gene TRBJ2-7; TRBD1 is a possible D gene (6 bases). Germline V lookup: CDR1 PRHDT, CDR2 FYEKMQ (reference sequence). The V and J ends lost 3 bases and 2 bases respectively, with 8 bases between them. CDR3 size: 13 residues. CDR3 sequence: CASSFGQTYEQYF. CDR3 nucleotide sequence: TGTGCCAGCAGCTTCGGACAGACCTACGAGCAGTACTTC.

The rearrangement uses TRBV7-9 and TRBJ1-4; tentatively, D is TRBD1 (5 bases). CDR3 length: 16 residues. Germline V gene data show CDR1 as SEHNR and CDR2 as FQNEAQ (reference sequence). Trimming removed 4 bases at V and 3 bases at J, with 15 bases between. The CDR3 sequence: CASSSGEGAANEKLFF. Here the CDR3 DNA reads TGTGCCAGCAGCTCCGGGGAAGGGGCGGCTAATGAAAAACTGTTTTTT. Based on the CDR3 plus reference TRBV7-9 and TRBJ1-4, the full variable domain is DTGVSQNPRHKITKRGQNVTFRCDPISEHNRLYWYRQTLGQGPEFLTYFQNEAQLEKSRLLSDRFSAERPKGSFSTLEIQRTEQGDSAMYLCASSSGEGAANEKLFFGSGTQLSVL.

The V gene is TRBV7-9, the J gene TRBJ1-1, with D possibly TRBD1 on 5 matching bases. The CDR3 runs to 15 residues. Germline CDR1 is SEHNR and CDR2 is FQNEAQ (reference sequence). Trimming removed 5 bases at V and 4 bases at J, with 17 bases between. The CDR3 sequence: CASSPGWVRGTEAFF. CDR3 in DNA: TGTGCCAGCAGCCCTGGGTGGGTAAGGGGCACTGAAGCTTTCTTT.

V and J are TRBV7-2 and TRBJ2-7; 11 bases are shared with TRBD2. The germline V gene has CDR1 SGHTA and CDR2 FQGNSA. J was trimmed by 3 bases and V by 2 bases; bases with no gene match: 12. CDR3 length: 18 amino acids. CDR3 loop: CASSLRTGTSGFFYEQYF. DNA of the CDR3: TGTGCCAGCAGCTTACGAACCGGGACTAGCGGTTTTTTCTACGAGCAGTACTTC. The variable domain in full, completed from reference TRBV7-2 and TRBJ2-7, reads GAGVSQSPSNKVTEKGKDVELRCDPISGHTALYWYRQSLGQGLEFLIYFQGNSAPDKSGLPSDRFSAERTGGSVSTLTIQRTQQEDSAVYLCASSLRTGTSGFFYEQYFGPGTRLTVT.

The CDR3 protein is CASGLVIGGPGELFF. CDR3 coding DNA: TGTGCTAGTGGTTTGGTCATCGGGGGACCCGGGGAGCTGTTTTTT. V gene TRBV12-5 combines with J gene TRBJ2-2; a possible D gene is TRBD2 (6 bases). Germline V gene lookup returns CDR1 LGHNT and CDR2 FRNRAP. Between the trimmed V and J ends, which lost 0 bases and 6 bases, there was a span of 11 bases. This CDR3 is 15 amino acids long.

The V gene is TRBV28, the J gene TRBJ1-5, with 8 bases aligning to TRBD1. CDR3 length: 16 amino acids. CDR1 is MDHEN, CDR2 SYDVKM, per germline. The trim removed 5 bases at V and 0 bases at J, leaving 6 bases unmatched. Written as DNA, the CDR3 is TGTGCCAGCAGTATGCGGCAGGGGGCTAGCAATCAGCCCCAGCATTTT. Protein: CASSMRQGASNQPQHF.

This chain connects TRBV30 to TRBJ1-4; no reliable D call. The CDR3 is 13 amino acids. The germline V and J ends were trimmed by 2 bases and 8 bases, with 12 bases remaining between them. Germline CDR1 reads GTSNPN; CDR2 reads SVGIG (reference sequence). In DNA, the CDR3 is TGTGCCTGGAGTCGTGGACCCGACGAAAAACTGTTTTTT. It specifies CAWSRGPDEKLFF.